A single sample gave rise to the 9 T cell receptor beta chains below, sequenced in a study of CD8 T cell repertoires and HIV-1 epitope variants. Clones were read by immunoSEQ multiplex PCR, and TCRdb kept only the in-frame ones, dropping some. The sample has several thousand clones, about 70% seen once. The antigens for these receptors are not known. Sequencing input: cultured CD8+ T cells derived from PBMCs. All receptors derive from a male donor with HIV.

The chain has TRBV15 and TRBJ1-5; 8 bases match TRBD1. Germline trimming cut 0 bases from V and 7 bases from J; bases unmatched to any gene: 5. CDR3 length: 15 amino acids. Germline V CDR1 and CDR2: LNHNV, YYDKDF (reference sequence). The CDR3 protein is CATSRDFTGGQPQHF. The CDR3 DNA reads as TGTGCCACCAGCAGAGATTTTACAGGGGGACAGCCCCAGCATTTT.

The chain employs TRBV10-3 and TRBJ1-1; possibly TRBD1 for D (6 bases). The CDR3 length is 14 residues. V was pared by 6 bases and J by 4 bases, with 15 bases between. CDR1 is ENHRY, CDR2 SYGVKD, per germline. This chain's CDR3 is CAISGPGGPTEAFF. The CDR3 coding sequence is TGTGCCATCAGCGGCCCGGGGGGCCCCACTGAAGCTTTCTTT.

The chain combines TRBV9 with TRBJ1-1; maybe TRBD1 (5 bases). The CDR3 has 14 residues. Germline V gene lookup returns CDR1 SGDLS and CDR2 YYNGEE. V was clipped by 4 bases and J by 1 base, with 11 bases between them. The CDR3 DNA is TGTGCCAGCAGCATAACTACAGGGAACACTGAAGCTTTCTTT. Amino acids: CASSITTGNTEAFF.

The chain couples TRBV11-3 to TRBJ2-1; D ambiguous. V lost 2 bases to trimming and J lost 7 bases, with 12 bases between them. CDR1 and CDR2 (germline): SGHNT, YENEEA. The length of the CDR3 is 14 residues. CDR3 protein: CASSLWQNPNEQFF. The CDR3 DNA is TGTGCCAGCAGCTTATGGCAGAACCCTAATGAGCAGTTCTTC.

J is TRBJ1-1 and V is TRBV28; the D is unclear. The CDR3 runs 16 residues. CDR1 MDHEN and CDR2 SYDVKM come from the germline V gene. Between the trimmed V and J ends, which lost 5 bases and 1 base, there was a span of 17 bases. The CDR3 is CASSPSTEYKNTEAFF. CDR3 coding DNA: TGTGCCAGCAGTCCCTCAACGGAGTATAAGAACACTGAAGCTTTCTTT.

This clone was counted only a few times. This sequence joins TRBV7-9 and TRBJ2-7; 7 nucleotides line up with TRBD1. The length of the CDR3 is 13 residues. After removal of 7 bases from V and 4 bases from J, the junction contained 7 bases not matched to a gene. The germline CDR1 and CDR2 sequences are SEHNR and FQNEAQ (reference sequence). The CDR3 reads CASTTWDRYEQYF. The CDR3 DNA reads as TGTGCCAGCACCACTTGGGACAGATACGAGCAGTACTTC.

J is TRBJ2-7 and V is TRBV27; 8 nucleotides agree with TRBD2. The CDR3 is 13 residues long. Trimming at V came to 10 bases and at J to 4 bases, leaving 9 bases not matched to a gene. Looked up from germline, CDR1 is MNHEY and CDR2 is SMNVEV (reference sequence). The CDR3 DNA reads as TGTGCCACCGGCGGGGGGCCCGGATACGAGCAGTACTTC. Its translation: CATGGGPGYEQYF.

This clone showed up just a few times. J is TRBJ2-7 and V is TRBV27; D may be TRBD1 or TRBD2 (5 bases each). Trimming removed 2 bases at V and 3 bases at J, with 5 bases between. CDR3 length equals 12 residues. Germline values: CDR1 MNHEY, CDR2 SMNVEV (reference sequence). CDR3 coding DNA: TGTGCCAGCAGTTTAGGGGGCTACGAGCAGTACTTC. This sequence encodes CASSLGGYEQYF.

This clone was seen more than once but under ten times. The chain is built from TRBV5-4 and TRBJ1-1; D call uncertain. Germline V lookup: CDR1 SGHNT, CDR2 YYREEE (reference sequence). CDR3 length: 14 amino acids. The ends were cut back, 0 bases at V and 1 base at J, with 7 bases in the middle. The CDR3 sequence: CASSLDSGNTEAFF. DNA of the CDR3: TGTGCCAGCAGCTTGGACAGCGGGAACACTGAAGCTTTCTTT.